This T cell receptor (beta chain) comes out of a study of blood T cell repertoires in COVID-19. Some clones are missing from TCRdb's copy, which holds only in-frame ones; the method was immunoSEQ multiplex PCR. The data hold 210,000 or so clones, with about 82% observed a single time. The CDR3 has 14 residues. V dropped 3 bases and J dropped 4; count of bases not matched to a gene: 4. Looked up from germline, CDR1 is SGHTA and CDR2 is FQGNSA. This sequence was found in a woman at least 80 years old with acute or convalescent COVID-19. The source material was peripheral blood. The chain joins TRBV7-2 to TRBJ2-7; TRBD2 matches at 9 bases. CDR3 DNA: TGTGCCAGCAGCTTTAGCGGGAGTTTTTACGAGCAGTACTTC. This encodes CASSFSGSFYEQYF.